The rows below give T cell receptor beta chains drawn from one sample of a study of beta chain features in type 1 diabetes. Sequencing was performed with immunoSEQ multiplex PCR; in TCRdb, only in-frame clones are kept and a portion is missing. The table has roughly 730,000 clones, around an eighth seen once. Sequenced material: naive CD4+ T cells from blood. These TCRs come from a man younger than 35 with type 1 diabetes. The CDR3 runs from the conserved cysteine through the conserved F or W. D genes are given only for firm matches. Part of the rows lack a size; the others show once, few, many or a class for expanded clones.

CDR3aa | CDR3nt | v_gene | abundance | j_gene | d_gene
CASSGQGSPLHF | TGTGCCAGCAGTGGTCAGGGGTCACCCCTCCACTTT | TRBV2 | few | TRBJ1-6 | -
CASSLDRGTHNEQFF | TGTGCCAGCAGCTTAGACAGGGGGACCCACAATGAGCAGTTCTTC | TRBV7-2 | few | TRBJ2-1 | TRBD1
CASSQVGQGTHGAFF | TGCGCCAGCAGCCAAGTCGGCCAAGGGACCCATGGCGCTTTCTTT | TRBV4-1 | few | TRBJ1-1 | -
CASSLWDSNQPQHF | TGTGCCAGCTCACTGTGGGATAGCAATCAGCCCCAGCATTTT | TRBV18 | - | TRBJ1-5 | -
CASSPDREYGYTF | TGTGCCAGCAGCCCGGACAGGGAATATGGCTACACCTTC | TRBV11-2 | - | TRBJ1-2 | TRBD1
CSVEPDQANTEAFF | TGCAGCGTTGAACCCGACCAAGCGAACACTGAAGCTTTCTTT | TRBV29-1 | - | TRBJ1-1 | -
CASGWPGTVAYGYTF | TGTGCCAGCGGATGGCCAGGGACAGTCGCTTATGGCTACACCTTC | TRBV6-5 | - | TRBJ1-2 | TRBD1
CSVEKGYRNYGYTF | TGCAGCGTTGAAAAAGGGTACCGCAACTATGGCTACACCTTC | TRBV29-1 | - | TRBJ1-2 | -
CASTSPTANTEAFF | TGTGCCAGCACCTCTCCGACAGCGAACACTGAAGCTTTCTTT | TRBV6-5 | - | TRBJ1-1 | -
CASSFPGQSTDTQYF | TGTGCCAGCAGCTTCCCGGGACAGAGCACAGATACGCAGTATTTT | TRBV7-9 | few | TRBJ2-3 | TRBD1
CAITTGTGDLHGYTF | TGTGCCATCACCACCGGGACAGGGGATTTACATGGCTACACCTTC | TRBV10-3 | few | TRBJ1-2 | TRBD1
CASSLGPRGVYNEQFF | TGTGCCAGCAGCTTAGGCCCCCGAGGGGTCTACAATGAGCAGTTCTTC | TRBV7-9 | - | TRBJ2-1 | -
CATSSPLGGKVYEQYF | TGTGCCACCAGCAGCCCACTCGGGGGCAAGGTCTACGAGCAGTACTTC | TRBV15 | few | TRBJ2-7 | -
CASSQGVIGSGFWYTQYF | TGCGCCAGCAGCCAAGGGGTAATAGGTTCGGGGTTTTGGTATACGCAGTATTTT | TRBV4-1 | few | TRBJ2-3 | -
CASSSPSGGPSYNEQFF | TGCGCCAGCAGCTCGCCTAGCGGGGGGCCCTCCTACAATGAGCAGTTCTTC | TRBV5-1 | - | TRBJ2-1 | TRBD2
CASSMMGYEQYF | TGTGCCAGTAGTATGATGGGGTACGAGCAGTACTTC | TRBV19 | - | TRBJ2-7 | -
CASSLVSNEQFF | TGTGCCAGCAGCTTAGTATCAAATGAGCAGTTCTTC | TRBV7-2 | few | TRBJ2-1 | -
CASSTSSGNTIYF | TGTGCCAGCAGTACCAGCTCTGGAAACACCATATATTTT | TRBV28 | - | TRBJ1-3 | -
CASSLGNPLSGANVLTF | TGCGCCAGCAGCTTGGGCAATCCCCTCTCTGGGGCCAACGTCCTGACTTTC | TRBV5-1 | - | TRBJ2-6 | -
CAWSVYQETQYF | TGTGCCTGGAGTGTTTACCAAGAGACCCAGTACTTC | TRBV30 | - | TRBJ2-5 | -
CASRTADNEQFF | TGTGCCAGCAGGACAGCAGACAATGAGCAGTTCTTC | TRBV6-5 | few | TRBJ2-1 | -
CASSQESALHSPLHF | TGTGCCAGCAGCCAAGAGTCGGCTTTGCATTCACCCCTCCACTTT | TRBV4-2 | few | TRBJ1-6 | -
CASSPGLPTGYEQYF | TGTGCCAGCAGCCCCGGCTTACCCACAGGGTACGAGCAGTACTTC | TRBV7-2 | - | TRBJ2-7 | -
CSVEGPPAIEQFF | TGCAGCGTTGAAGGACCCCCGGCTATCGAGCAGTTCTTC | TRBV29-1 | - | TRBJ2-1 | -
CASSNDSPLHF | TGTGCCAGCAGCAACGATTCACCCCTCCACTTT | TRBV13 | - | TRBJ1-6 | -
CASSSPGLASETQYF | TGTGCCAGCAGCTCGCCGGGACTAGCGTCAGAGACCCAGTACTTC | TRBV7-9 | few | TRBJ2-5 | TRBD2
CALSGSDYEQYF | TGTGCCTTGTCAGGGAGCGATTACGAGCAGTACTTC | TRBV30 | few | TRBJ2-7 | -
CASSLLQTGSSYNSPLHF | TGTGCCAGCAGCCTACTTCAGACAGGGAGCTCCTATAATTCACCCCTCCACTTT | TRBV11-2 | - | TRBJ1-6 | TRBD1
CASSSGRTNEKLFF | TGTGCCAGCAGCTCAGGCCGGACTAATGAAAAACTGTTTTTT | TRBV5-4 | - | TRBJ1-4 | -
CASSSAATEQFF | TGTGCCAGCAGCTCAGCAGCCACGGAGCAGTTCTTC | TRBV11-2 | - | TRBJ2-1 | -
CAWNRDRAEAFF | TGTGCCTGGAACCGGGACAGGGCTGAAGCTTTCTTT | TRBV30 | - | TRBJ1-1 | TRBD1
CASSEYTGVYGYTF | TGTGCCAGCAGTGAATATACCGGGGTCTATGGCTACACCTTC | TRBV25-1 | few | TRBJ1-2 | -
CASSEPGLAKNIQYF | TGTGCCAGCAGTGAACCCGGTCTAGCCAAAAACATTCAGTACTTC | TRBV6-1 | few | TRBJ2-4 | -
CAWSEGANQPQHF | TGTGCCTGGAGTGAGGGGGCGAATCAGCCCCAGCATTTT | TRBV30 | few | TRBJ1-5 | TRBD1
CASSTTYEQYF | TGTGCCAGTAGCACGACTTACGAGCAGTACTTC | TRBV19 | few | TRBJ2-7 | -
CASSGTEFPYEQYF | TGTGCCAGCAGCGGGACAGAATTTCCCTACGAGCAGTACTTC | TRBV7-8 | - | TRBJ2-7 | TRBD1